This passage covers 22 T cell receptor beta chains from one sample sequenced in a study of blood T cell repertoires in COVID-19 (dated by TCRdb to the early 2020s). Libraries were constructed by the immunoSEQ multiplex PCR assay. Entries here come from immuneACCESS through TCRdb and include only in-frame sequences with V and J called. Some clones fail to appear in such tables; in the studies checked, an unresolved V gene covers under half of the shortfall, and the cause of the remainder is unknown. The sample table shows about 120,000 clones, and 85% are seen once. Under 7% of the sample goes to the ten largest clones. Sample: peripheral blood. These receptors came from a man of 80 years or more with active or convalescent COVID-19.

The rearrangement uses TRBV5-5 and TRBJ2-2, with D possibly TRBD1 on 5 matching bases. Germline loops: CDR1 SGHKS, CDR2 YYEKEE (reference sequence). Trimming removed 4 bases from V and 3 bases from J, with 19 bases in between. The CDR3 covers 17 residues. CDR3 loop: CASSLLPQGSHTGELFF. In DNA, the CDR3 is TGTGCCAGCAGCCTCTTACCTCAGGGATCCCACACCGGGGAGCTGTTTTTT.

V gene TRBV7-3 combines with J gene TRBJ1-4; D is perhaps TRBD1 (5 bases). This CDR3 comprises 12 residues. Germline values: CDR1 SGHTA, CDR2 FQGTGA. V lost 5 bases, J lost 9 bases, and 10 bases lay in between. The CDR3 DNA sequence: TGTGCCAGCAGCGAAGGGGCCAAAAAACTGTTTTTT. This codes for CASSEGAKKLFF.

This clone was detected only once. The V and J genes are TRBV18 and TRBJ2-3; D may be TRBD2 (6 bases). CDR3 length: 13 residues. The V gene's germline CDR1 is KGHSH and CDR2 LQKENI. The V and J ends lost 6 bases and 9 bases respectively, with 16 bases between them. The CDR3 bases are TGTGCCAGCTCCTCTGGGACTTTACCGACGCAGTATTTT. Translated: CASSSGTLPTQYF.

The sample holds a few counts of this clone. V is TRBV6-1 and J is TRBJ1-6, with D tentatively TRBD1 (6 bases). V lost 4 bases, J lost 10 bases, and 23 bases lay in between. The V gene's germline CDR1 is MNHNS and CDR2 SASEGT. The CDR3 totals 17 residues. CDR3 nucleotides: TGTGCCAGCAGTGGGACCGGGACAAGGAGTGGAAAGTCACCCCTCCACTTT. It translates to CASSGTGTRSGKSPLHF.

This clone was detected a few times. The V gene is TRBV7-6, the J gene TRBJ2-4; 11 bases are shared with TRBD2. CDR3 length: 17 amino acids. Germline V gene sequence: CDR1 SGHVS, CDR2 FNYEAQ. V shed 5 bases and J 2 bases; nucleotides not matched to a gene: 8. CDR3 nucleotides: TGTGCCAGCAGCGCCTTCACTAGCGGGGGAACCAAAAACATTCAGTACTTC. Amino acid sequence: CASSAFTSGGTKNIQYF.

This clone was counted only a few times. The J gene is TRBJ1-1, the V gene TRBV7-8, with 8 bases lining up with TRBD1. This CDR3 contains 15 residues. Germline trimming cut 1 base from V and 5 bases from J; bases unmatched to any gene: 6. Germline CDR1 SGHVS, CDR2 FQNEAQ. CDR3 loop: CASSLGGQGTTEAFF. For the CDR3, the DNA is TGTGCCAGCAGCTTAGGCGGACAGGGCACTACTGAAGCTTTCTTT.

This chain links TRBV30 with TRBJ2-7; 7 bases agree with TRBD2. Per germline, CDR1 GTSNPN and CDR2 SVGIG (reference sequence). The CDR3 is 14 amino acids. With 1 base clipped from V and 2 bases from J, the junction kept 5 bases outside the gene matches. The CDR3 DNA reads TGTGCCTGGAGTGGCTGGGGGGGGACCTACGAGCAGTACTTC. Translating it yields CAWSGWGGTYEQYF.

The chain recombines TRBV5-1 with TRBJ2-1, with TRBD1 matching 7 bases. CDR3 length: 12 residues. Trimming removed 4 bases from V and 10 bases from J; junction bases left unmatched: 5. The V gene's germline CDR1 is SGHRS and CDR2 YFSETQ. CDR3: CASSAQGEEQFF. The CDR3 nucleotides read TGCGCCAGCAGCGCCCAGGGGGAAGAGCAGTTCTTC.

V and J are TRBV19 and TRBJ2-3, with 9 bases matching TRBD2. This CDR3 comprises 16 residues. V shed 8 bases and J 1 base; nucleotides not matched to a gene: 10. Germline CDR1 and CDR2: LNHDA and SQIVND (reference sequence). The DNA for the CDR3 is TGTGCCAGTTCAGATAGCGGGAGAGCCGGCACAGATACGCAGTATTTT. It encodes CASSDSGRAGTDTQYF.

The rearrangement joins TRBV7-2 to TRBJ1-1; 7 bases line up with TRBD1. After removal of 2 bases from V and 5 bases from J, the junction contained 8 bases not matched to a gene. This CDR3 region has 15 residues. In germline, CDR1 is SGHTA, CDR2 FQGNSA. CDR3 region: CASSLTITGVTEAFF. The CDR3 DNA is TGTGCCAGCAGCTTAACCATCACAGGGGTGACTGAAGCTTTCTTT.

This chain links TRBV5-5 with TRBJ2-1; the D gene is possibly TRBD2 (5 bases). Looked up from germline, CDR1 is SGHKS and CDR2 is YYEKEE (reference sequence). There are 15 residues in the CDR3. V lost 0 bases and J lost 7, with 14 bases in between. As DNA, the CDR3 is TGTGCCAGCAGCTTGGGGAGCGTGTCGGGAAATGAGCAGTTCTTC. This encodes CASSLGSVSGNEQFF.

A single count supports this clone. The V call is TRBV7-2, the J call TRBJ2-7, with D unresolved. CDR1 is SGHTA, CDR2 FQGNSA, per germline. The CDR3 contains 13 residues. The V end was cut by 5 bases, the J end by 2 bases, with 10 bases between. The CDR3 region has the DNA TGTGCCAGCAGCCTACAGATTACCTACGAGCAGTACTTC. Protein: CASSLQITYEQYF.

The J gene is TRBJ2-1, the V gene TRBV20-1, with 7 positions matching TRBD2. Germline V gene sequence: CDR1 DFQATT, CDR2 SNEGSKA (reference sequence). This CDR3 region has 15 residues. After removal of 3 bases from V and 2 bases from J, the junction contained 7 bases not matched to a gene. The CDR3 protein is CSASLASGAYNEQFF. For the CDR3, the DNA is TGCAGTGCTAGTTTGGCTAGCGGAGCCTACAATGAGCAGTTCTTC.

This sequence joins TRBV3-1 (or the pseudogene TRBV3-2) and TRBJ2-1; 9 nucleotides agree with TRBD1. Germline V gives CDR1 LGHDT, CDR2 YNNKEL (reference sequence). V shed 0 bases and J 6 bases; nucleotides not matched to a gene: 9. CDR3 size: 17 residues. The CDR3: CASSQDLGTGTFNEQFF. The CDR3 bases are TGTGCCAGCAGCCAAGATCTAGGGACAGGGACGTTCAATGAGCAGTTCTTC.

This clone was counted once. The chain employs TRBV29-1 and TRBJ1-4; 9 bases agree with TRBD1. The CDR3 totals 13 residues. The trim removed 5 bases at V and 5 bases at J, leaving 3 bases unmatched. Germline assignment: CDR1 SQVTM and CDR2 ANQGSEA. The CDR3: CSVLDRGNEKLFF. The CDR3 bases are TGCAGCGTTCTGGACAGGGGCAATGAAAAACTGTTTTTT.

J is TRBJ2-5 and V is TRBV7-2; 13 nucleotides match TRBD2. V shed 6 bases and J 3 bases; nucleotides not matched to a gene: 10. The CDR3 is made up of 17 amino acids. The germline V gene has CDR1 SGHTA and CDR2 FQGNSA. The CDR3 loop reads CASSQGAGTSGEETQYF. CDR3 DNA: TGTGCCAGCAGTCAGGGGGCCGGGACTAGCGGGGAAGAGACCCAGTACTTC.

V is TRBV6-5 and J is TRBJ1-2; weak D call: TRBD1 (6 bases). CDR1 is MNHEY, CDR2 SVGAGI, per germline. The CDR3 sequence is 13 residues long. Trimming stripped 2 bases from V and 2 bases from J, with 6 bases between. The CDR3 loop is CASSYDRNYGYTF. The CDR3 region has the DNA TGTGCCAGCAGTTACGACAGGAACTATGGCTACACCTTC.

This clone was seen just once. This chain connects TRBV28 to TRBJ1-6, with D maybe TRBD1 (5 bases). Deletions cut 6 bases from V and 14 bases from J, with 17 bases between. The CDR3 has 13 amino acids. Germline CDR1 and CDR2: MDHEN and SYDVKM. CDR3 in amino acids: CASRSGRVGALHF. DNA for the CDR3: TGTGCCAGCAGATCAGGGAGGGTTGGGGCCCTCCACTTT.

The chain carries TRBV28 and TRBJ1-3; 7 nucleotides align to TRBD1. V lost 4 bases and J lost 3; bases outside the gene matches: 6. From germline, CDR1 is MDHEN and CDR2 SYDVKM. The CDR3 length is 15 residues. CDR3 in DNA: TGTGCCAGCAGTTATTCAGGGGGTAGTGGAAACACCATATATTTT. Its protein product is CASSYSGGSGNTIYF.

The CDR3 sequence is CASARPRETQYF. In DNA, the CDR3 is TGTGCCAGCGCACGGCCGAGGGAGACCCAGTACTTC. The chain couples TRBV7-2 to TRBJ2-5; D gene uncertain. V lost 8 bases, J lost 5 bases, and 12 bases lay in between. CDR1 and CDR2 (germline): SGHTA, FQGNSA. This CDR3 is 12 amino acids long.

V gene TRBV6-4 combines with J gene TRBJ2-3; D might be TRBD1 (6 bases). V was cut by 5 bases and J by 0 bases, with 12 bases left in between. The CDR3 is made up of 15 amino acids. Germline assignment: CDR1 MRHNA and CDR2 SNTAGT. CDR3 sequence reads: CASSLGQTSTDTQYF. CDR3 in DNA: TGTGCCAGCAGTCTGGGACAAACTAGCACAGATACGCAGTATTTT.

This chain joins TRBV7-2 and TRBJ1-5, with a possible D match to TRBD1 (5 bases). V lost 4 bases and J lost 4, with 8 bases in between. Germline values: CDR1 SGHTA, CDR2 FQGNSA. The CDR3 has 13 amino acids. CDR3 in amino acids: CASSWGGNQPQHF. The DNA for the CDR3 is TGTGCCAGCAGCTGGGGGGGGAATCAGCCCCAGCATTTT.